These 2 T cell receptor beta chains were sequenced from one sample in a study of patients and donors after allogeneic stem cell transplantation. TCRdb analysed the RT-PCR reads with MiXCR anew, one entry per CDR3 protein. The table lists some 160,000 distinct CDR3 sequences, roughly 22% of them singletons, with roughly 25% in the top ten. Sequencing was performed on blood, either unsorted or a sorted T cell fraction (not recorded which). Receptor source: a human donor who was either an allogeneic HSCT recipient or a stem cell or donor lymphocyte infusion donor (not recorded which). It is not recorded whose cells these are; they may come from a transplant donor.

This chain connects TRBV10-3 to TRBJ2-7; 7 bases agree with TRBD1. CDR1 ENHRY and CDR2 SYGVKD come from the germline V gene. The CDR3 contains 12 residues. Trimming took 10 bases from V and 4 from J; bases not matched to a gene: 7. The CDR3 loop is CATETGNYEQYF. CDR3 coding DNA: TGTGCCACAGAGACAGGGAATTACGAGCAGTACTTC.

This clonotype turned up a few times. The chain recombines TRBV25-1 with TRBJ1-1; D remains ambiguous. V dropped 4 bases and J dropped 0 bases, with 9 bases sitting between them. CDR3 length: 14 amino acids. CDR1 is MGHDK and CDR2 is SYGVNS in the germline V gene. CDR3 DNA sequence: TGTGCCAGCAGTGGGCCGGGGATGAACACTGAAGCTTTCTTT. Translation gives CASSGPGMNTEAFF.